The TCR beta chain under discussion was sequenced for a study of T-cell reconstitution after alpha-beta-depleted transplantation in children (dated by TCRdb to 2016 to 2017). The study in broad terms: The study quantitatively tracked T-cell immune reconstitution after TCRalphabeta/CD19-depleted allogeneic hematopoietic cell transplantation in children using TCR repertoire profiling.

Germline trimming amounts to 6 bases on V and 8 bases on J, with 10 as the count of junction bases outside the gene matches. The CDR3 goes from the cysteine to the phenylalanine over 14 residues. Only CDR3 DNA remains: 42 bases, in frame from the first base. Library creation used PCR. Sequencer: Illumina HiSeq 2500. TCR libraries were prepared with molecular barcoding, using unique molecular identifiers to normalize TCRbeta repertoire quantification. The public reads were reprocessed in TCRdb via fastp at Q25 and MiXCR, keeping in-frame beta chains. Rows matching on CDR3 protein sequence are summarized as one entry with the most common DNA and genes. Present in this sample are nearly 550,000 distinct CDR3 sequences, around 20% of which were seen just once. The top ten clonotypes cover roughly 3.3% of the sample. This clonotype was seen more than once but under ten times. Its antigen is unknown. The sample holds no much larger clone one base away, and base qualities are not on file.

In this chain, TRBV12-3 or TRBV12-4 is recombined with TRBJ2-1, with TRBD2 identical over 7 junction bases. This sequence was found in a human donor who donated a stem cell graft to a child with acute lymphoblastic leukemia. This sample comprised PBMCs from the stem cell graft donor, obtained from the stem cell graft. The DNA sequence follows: TGTGCCAGCAGATCCGGACTAGTCTCCGATGAGCAGTTCTTC. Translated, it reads CASRSGLVSDEQFF.